This TCR beta chain was captured in a study of cytomegalovirus exposure and HLA in healthy donors. The CDR3 loop spans 16 amino acids. Germline lookup yields CDR1 SNHLY and CDR2 FYNNEI. Deletions cut 4 bases from V and 8 bases from J, with 21 bases between. The PCR contained 60 Vbeta and 13 Jbeta primers. Assay: immunoSEQ multiplex PCR; the TCRdb copy retains only in-frame clones and omits some. The sample records roughly 100,000 clones, around 80% being singletons. A word on this clone: Antigen specificity is unknown.

Notes on the study in general: Later work found most CMV-associated TCR beta chains apparently HLA-restricted. Altogether, about 160 TCR beta chains were recorded as cytomegalovirus-associated. The Asian-associated ancestry cluster reportedly had fewer N-insertions than the approximately 670-donor mean in a later analysis. The authors later found HLA-associated TCR beta chains more clonally expanded than equally common others.

Sequenced material: PBMCs. The TCR originated in a man in his 60s in good health and CMV-seronegative. This chain links TRBV2 with TRBJ1-5, with D perhaps TRBD1 (6 bases). The CDR3 bases are TGTGCCAGCAGTGGGGGCGCGGGGGGCGGAAGGGAGCCCCAGCATTTT. It specifies CASSGGAGGGREPQHF.